These T cell receptor beta chains were read from a single sample in a study of T cell repertoires in cytomegalovirus infection. Each CDR3 protein gets one entry after TCRdb re-called the reads with MiXCR. Seen here are roughly 760,000 distinct CDR3 sequences, roughly 35% observed once, and the top ten hold 2.5% to 3.5%. Sequencing was carried out using PBMCs. These receptors were taken from a human donor in good health (CMV status not recorded). Some clones in this sample may be carry-over from other donors' samples. The CDR3 runs from the conserved cysteine through the conserved F or W. The order of the fields is clone size, J gene, V gene, CDR3 protein. Size tells how often a clone was seen (once, few, many) or the class of an expanded clone, and some rows leave it out.

>.|TRBJ2-7|TRBV7-2
CASRRNPAGSYEQYF
>few|TRBJ2-7|TRBV5-1
CASSLEMAGVYEQYF
>.|TRBJ2-1|TRBV11-2
CASSPRVAGDYEQFF
>many|TRBJ2-7|TRBV7-8
CASSLLATRTGQYEQYF
>.|TRBJ1-4|TRBV7-2
CASRLRRRNEKMFF
>.|TRBJ1-2|TRBV23-1
CASSQSAAENNYGYTF
>.|TRBJ2-3|TRBV6-1
CASRSSGRRTDTQYF
>few|TRBJ1-4|TRBV7-2
CASSLAGTGVLNEKLFF
>.|TRBJ1-6|TRBV24-1
CATSSAGSGSPLHF
>few|TRBJ2-6|TRBV7-2
CASSPQGTIASGANVLTF